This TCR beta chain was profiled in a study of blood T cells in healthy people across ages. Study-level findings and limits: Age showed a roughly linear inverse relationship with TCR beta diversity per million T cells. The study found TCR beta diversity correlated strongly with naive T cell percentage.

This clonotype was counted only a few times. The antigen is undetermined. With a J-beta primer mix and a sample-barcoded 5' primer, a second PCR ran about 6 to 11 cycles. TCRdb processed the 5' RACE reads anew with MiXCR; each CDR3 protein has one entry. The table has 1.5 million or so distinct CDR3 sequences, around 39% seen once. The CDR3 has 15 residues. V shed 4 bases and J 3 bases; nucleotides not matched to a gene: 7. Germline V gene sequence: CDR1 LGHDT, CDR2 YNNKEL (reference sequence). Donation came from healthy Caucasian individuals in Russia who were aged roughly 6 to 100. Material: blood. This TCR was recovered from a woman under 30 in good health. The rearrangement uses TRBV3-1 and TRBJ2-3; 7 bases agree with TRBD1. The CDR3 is CASSLRGFRTDTQYF. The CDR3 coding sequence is TGTGCCAGCAGCCTCAGGGGGTTTCGGACAGATACGCAGTATTTT.